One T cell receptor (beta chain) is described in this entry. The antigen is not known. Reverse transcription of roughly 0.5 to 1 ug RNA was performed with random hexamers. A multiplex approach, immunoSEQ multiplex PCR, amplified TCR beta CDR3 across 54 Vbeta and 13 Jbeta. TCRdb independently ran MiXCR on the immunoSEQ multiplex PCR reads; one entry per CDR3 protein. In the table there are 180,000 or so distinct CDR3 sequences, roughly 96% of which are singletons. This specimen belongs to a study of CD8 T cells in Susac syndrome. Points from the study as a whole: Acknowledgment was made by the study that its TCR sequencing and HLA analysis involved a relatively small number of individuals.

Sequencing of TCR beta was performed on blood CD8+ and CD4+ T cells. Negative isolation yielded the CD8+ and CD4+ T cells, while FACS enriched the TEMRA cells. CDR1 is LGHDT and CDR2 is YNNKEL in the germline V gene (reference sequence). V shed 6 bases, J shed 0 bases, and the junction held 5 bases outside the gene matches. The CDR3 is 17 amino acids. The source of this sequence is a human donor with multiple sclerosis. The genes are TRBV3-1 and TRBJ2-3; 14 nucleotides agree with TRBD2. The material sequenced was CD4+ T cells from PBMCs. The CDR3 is CASSWTSGRYSTDTQYF. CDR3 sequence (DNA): TGTGCCAGCAGTTGGACTAGCGGGAGGTATAGCACAGATACGCAGTATTTT.